This T cell receptor beta chain emerged from a study of technical replicates of blood from several donors. Some clones are missing from TCRdb's copy, which holds only in-frame ones; the method was immunoSEQ multiplex PCR. This sample has about 59,000 clones, with 80% to 95% found just once. The V and J ends lost 4 bases and 5 bases respectively, with 11 bases between them. CDR3 length: 13 amino acids. Germline CDR1 and CDR2: LNHDA and SQIVND (reference sequence). This sequence originates from a human donor in good health. Some clones in this sample may be carry-over from other donors' samples. The chain recombines TRBV19 with TRBJ2-5, with D tentatively TRBD2 (5 bases). The sequencing input was PBMCs. Here the CDR3 reads CASSTIRGETQYF. DNA for the CDR3: TGTGCCAGTAGTACTATACGCGGGGAGACCCAGTACTTC.